This TCR beta chain was identified during a study of siplizumab effects on memory and regulatory T cells (dated by TCRdb to about 2019). About the investigation overall: The study looked at the effect of siplizumab, an anti-CD2 antibody, on alloreactive T-cell subsets in allogeneic mixed lymphocyte reactions made from human PBMCs. What the research found in general, with its limitations: Among mappable alloreactive CD4+ clones, the Treg-derived fraction averaged nearly 70% with siplizumab versus 25% to 30% in control reactions. Compared with memory T cells, unstimulated naive T cells appeared more diverse, and naive cells seemed to make a substantial contribution to the alloresponse. Sequences below about 10^-5 frequency were poorly captured, so only a minor fraction of alloreactive clones could be mapped to unstimulated subsets. For roughly 75-96% of proliferating CD4+ or CD8+ clones, no naive or memory phenotype could be assigned. Whether proliferating Tregs from siplizumab cultures actually had suppressive function was not functionally confirmed. Siplizumab significantly reduced the cumulative frequency of alloreactive sequences traceable to unstimulated CD4+ memory T cells.

For this clone: The clone's antigen remains unknown. One base away there is no much larger clone; base qualities are not given.

Libraries were constructed by the immunoSEQ multiplex PCR assay. Some 100,000 TCR templates per sample were assayed by the deep sequencing platform. Genomic DNA extracted from sorted T cells was used for TCRbeta CDR3 sequencing. Per the original workflow: The R programming language was used for clonal analysis of the TCRbeta CDR3 data. Comparing unstimulated samples against CFSE-low samples taken after the reaction was how alloreactive CD4+ and CD8+ clones were defined. Alloreactive CD4+ clones were assigned to regulatory or non-regulatory origin by matching sequences to sorted unstimulated Treg and non-Treg repertoires. Sourced from immuneACCESS, this table was stored by TCRdb with only in-frame sequences that have V and J called. A share of the clones is absent; for the studies checked, an unresolved V gene accounts for under half, and the remainder has no known explanation. D and trimming were read from the DNA, whereas the V and J calls and clone size are those reported in that table. For this sample the table gives around 100,000 clones, of which 91% were detected only once. 0.14% to 0.15% of the sample is in the top ten clones.

Sorted unstimulated T cells, along with proliferating T cells recovered from mixed lymphocyte reactions, underwent TCRbeta CDR3 sequencing. Fresh whole blood from ten HLA-typed healthy donors was used as the source from which PBMCs were isolated. This sequence was found in a human donor in good health. The sample taken for sequencing was CD4+ T cells sorted from blood.

The CDR3 in this case is CATSRATGSYNSPLHF. The nucleotide sequence is TGTGCCACCAGCAGGGCCACCGGCTCCTATAATTCACCCCTCCACTTT. The chain is assembled from TRBV15 and TRBJ1-6; the D gene is not confidently resolved. V sheds 3 bases and J sheds 0 bases, leaving 9 bases between their ends. The CDR3 goes from the cysteine to the phenylalanine over 16 residues. The kept DNA is CDR3 alone, 48 bases in frame from the first base. The germline V gene (reference sequence) sets CDR1 to LNHNV and CDR2 to YYDKDF.